The present T cell receptor (beta chain) was sequenced within a study of a mutant IDH1 vaccine in newly diagnosed glioma. Study at large: Earlier care involved radiotherapy, temozolomide, or both, and the majority received both.

The CDR3 is 14 amino acids. CDR1 and CDR2 (germline): SGHRS, YFSETQ. Deletions cut 1 base from V and 3 bases from J, with 11 bases between. Specified time point: baseline, week 1 (first vaccination visit). Treatment reported: pre-vaccination baseline after standard-of-care therapy. Sequencing was performed with immunoSEQ multiplex PCR; in TCRdb, only in-frame clones are kept and a portion is missing. In the table there are approximately 88,000 clones, about four fifths of which are singletons. The sample was PBMCs, taken from a glioma patient treated with radiotherapy, temozolomide or both. The chain couples TRBV5-1 to TRBJ2-7; no firm D call. The TCR originated in a man in his forties with glioma. The CDR3 loop is CASSLSPPGYEQYF. Here the CDR3 DNA reads TGCGCCAGCAGCTTGTCCCCCCCGGGCTACGAGCAGTACTTC.